This T cell receptor beta chain originates from a study of T cells in Graves' hyperthyroidism and ophthalmopathy. There are 15 residues in the CDR3. Trimming removed 4 bases from V and 2 bases from J, with 15 bases in between. There were TCR beta CDR3 regions amplified from RNA transcripts. When the TCR CDR3 underwent first-round RT-PCR, the HTBI primer set was used. TCRdb reprocessed the multiplex PCR reads with MiXCR, giving one entry per CDR3 protein. The sample includes 700,000 to 950,000 distinct CDR3 sequences, about 35% of them seen just once. This receptor was taken from a woman between 40 and 55 years old with Graves' hyperthyroidism. Sequencing input: blood. The chain links TRBV12-3 or TRBV12-4 to TRBJ2-7, with D perhaps TRBD2 (6 bases). CDR3 amino acids: CASSSGLLTAYEQYF. In nucleotides, the CDR3 is TGTGCCAGCAGTTCGGGACTCCTAACCGCCTACGAGCAGTACTTC.